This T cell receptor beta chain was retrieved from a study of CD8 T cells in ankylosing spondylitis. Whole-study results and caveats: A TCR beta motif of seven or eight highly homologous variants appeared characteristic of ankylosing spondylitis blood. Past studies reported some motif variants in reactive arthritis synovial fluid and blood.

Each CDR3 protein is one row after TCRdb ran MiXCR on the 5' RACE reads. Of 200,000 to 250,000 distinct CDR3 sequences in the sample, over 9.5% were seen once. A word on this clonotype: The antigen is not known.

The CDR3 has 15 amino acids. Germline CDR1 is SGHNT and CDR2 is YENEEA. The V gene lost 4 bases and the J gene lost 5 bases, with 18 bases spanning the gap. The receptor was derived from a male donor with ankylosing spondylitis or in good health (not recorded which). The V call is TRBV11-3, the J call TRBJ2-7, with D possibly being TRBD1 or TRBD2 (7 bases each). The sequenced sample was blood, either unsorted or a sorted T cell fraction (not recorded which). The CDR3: CASSSGRGTVDEQYF. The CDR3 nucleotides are TGTGCCAGCAGCTCAGGGCGGGGGACAGTAGACGAGCAGTACTTC. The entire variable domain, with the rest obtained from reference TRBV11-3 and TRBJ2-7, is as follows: EAGVVQSPRYKIIEKKQPVAFWCNPISGHNTLYWYLQNLGQGPELLIRYENEEAVDDSQLPKDRFSAERLKGVDSTLKIQPAELGDSAVYLCASSSGRGTVDEQYFGPGTRLTVT.